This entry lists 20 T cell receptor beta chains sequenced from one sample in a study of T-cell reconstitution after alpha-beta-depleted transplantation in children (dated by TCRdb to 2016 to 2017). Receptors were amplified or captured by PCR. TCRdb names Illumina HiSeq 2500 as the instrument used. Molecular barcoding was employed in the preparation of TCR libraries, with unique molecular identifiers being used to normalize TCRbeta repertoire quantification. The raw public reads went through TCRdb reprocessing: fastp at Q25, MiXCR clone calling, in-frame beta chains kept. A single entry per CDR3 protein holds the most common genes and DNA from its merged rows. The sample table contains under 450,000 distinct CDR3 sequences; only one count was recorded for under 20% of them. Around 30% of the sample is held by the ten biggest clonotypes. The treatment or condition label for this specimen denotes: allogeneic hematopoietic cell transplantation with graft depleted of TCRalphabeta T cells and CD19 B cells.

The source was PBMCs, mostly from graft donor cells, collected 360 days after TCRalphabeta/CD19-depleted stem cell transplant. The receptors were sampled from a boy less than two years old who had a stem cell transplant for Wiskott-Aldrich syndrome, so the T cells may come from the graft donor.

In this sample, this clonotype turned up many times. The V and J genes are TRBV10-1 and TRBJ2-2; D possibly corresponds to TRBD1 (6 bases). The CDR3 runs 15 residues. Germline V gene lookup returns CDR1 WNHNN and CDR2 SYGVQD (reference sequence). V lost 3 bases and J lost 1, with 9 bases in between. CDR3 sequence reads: CASSDRGLNTGELFF. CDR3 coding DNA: TGCGCCAGCAGTGACAGGGGTCTGAACACCGGGGAGCTGTTTTTT.

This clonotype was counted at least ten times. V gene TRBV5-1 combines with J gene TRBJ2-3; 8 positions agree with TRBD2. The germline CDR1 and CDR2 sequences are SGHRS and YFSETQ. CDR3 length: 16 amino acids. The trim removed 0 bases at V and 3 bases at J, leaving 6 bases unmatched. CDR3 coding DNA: TGCGCCAGCAGCTTGGGTCTAGCGGGCGGTACAGATACGCAGTATTTT. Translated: CASSLGLAGGTDTQYF.

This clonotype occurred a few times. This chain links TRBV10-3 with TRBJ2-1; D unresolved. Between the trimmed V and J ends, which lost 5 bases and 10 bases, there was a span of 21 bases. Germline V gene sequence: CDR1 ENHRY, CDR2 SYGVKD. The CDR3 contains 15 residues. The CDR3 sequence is CAISLLNTEVGEQFF. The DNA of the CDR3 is TGTGCCATCAGTCTTCTAAATACAGAAGTAGGGGAGCAGTTCTTC.

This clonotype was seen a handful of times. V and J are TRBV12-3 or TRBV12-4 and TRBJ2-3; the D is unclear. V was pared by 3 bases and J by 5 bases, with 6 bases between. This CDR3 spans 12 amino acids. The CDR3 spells CASSLGIDTQYF. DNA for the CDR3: TGTGCCAGCAGTTTGGGGATAGATACGCAGTATTTT.

CDR3 region: CASSHAGGAAYEQYF. The CDR3 DNA follows: TGCGCCAGCAGCCACGCGGGGGGGGCGGCCTACGAGCAGTACTTC. The chain has TRBV4-1 and TRBJ2-7, with 9 bases lining up with TRBD2. V lost 3 bases to trimming and J lost 2 bases; unmatched junction nucleotides: 5. The CDR3 runs to 15 residues. Per the germline V gene, CDR1 is MGHRA and CDR2 is YSYEKL.

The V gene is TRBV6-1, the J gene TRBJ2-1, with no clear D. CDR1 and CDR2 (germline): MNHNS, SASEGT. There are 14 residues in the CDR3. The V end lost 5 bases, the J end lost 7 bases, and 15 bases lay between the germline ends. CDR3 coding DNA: TGTGCCAGCAGTCCCCGCAAGGGAAAGAATGAGCAGTTCTTC. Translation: CASSPRKGKNEQFF.

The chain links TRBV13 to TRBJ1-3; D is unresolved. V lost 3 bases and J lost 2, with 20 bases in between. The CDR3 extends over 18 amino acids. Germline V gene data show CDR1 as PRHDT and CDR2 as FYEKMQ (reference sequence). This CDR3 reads CASSFYPPRPLPGNTIYF. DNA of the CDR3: TGTGCCAGCAGCTTTTACCCCCCCAGGCCCCTACCTGGAAACACCATATATTTT.

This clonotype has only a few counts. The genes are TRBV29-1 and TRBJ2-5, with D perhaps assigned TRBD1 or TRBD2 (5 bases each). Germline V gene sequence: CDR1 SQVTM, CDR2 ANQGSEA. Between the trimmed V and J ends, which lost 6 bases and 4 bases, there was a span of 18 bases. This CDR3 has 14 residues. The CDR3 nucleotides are TGCAGCGTGGGGGTCTTGGGGGATCGAGAGACCCAGTACTTC. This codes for CSVGVLGDRETQYF.

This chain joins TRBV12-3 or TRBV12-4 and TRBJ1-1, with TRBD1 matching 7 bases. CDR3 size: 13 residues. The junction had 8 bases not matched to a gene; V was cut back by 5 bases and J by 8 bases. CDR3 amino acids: CASSPTLTGEAFF. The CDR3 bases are TGTGCCAGCAGTCCTACCTTGACAGGGGAAGCTTTCTTT.

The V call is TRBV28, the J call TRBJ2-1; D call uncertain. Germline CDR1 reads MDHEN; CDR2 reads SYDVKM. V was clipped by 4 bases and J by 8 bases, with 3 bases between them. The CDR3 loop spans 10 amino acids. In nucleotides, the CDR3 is TGTGCCAGCAGTTCGGATGAGCAGTTCTTC. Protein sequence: CASSSDEQFF.

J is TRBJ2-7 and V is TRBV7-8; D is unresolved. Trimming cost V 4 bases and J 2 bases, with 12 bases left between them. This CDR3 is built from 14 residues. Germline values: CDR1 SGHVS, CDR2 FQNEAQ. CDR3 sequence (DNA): TGTGCCAGCAGCTCGAGACGGGCGACCTACGAGCAGTACTTC. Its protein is CASSSRRATYEQYF. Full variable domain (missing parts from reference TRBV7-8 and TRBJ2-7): GAGVSQSPRYKVAKRGQDVALRCDPISGHVSLFWYQQALGQGPEFLTYFQNEAQLDKSGLPSDRFFAERPEGSVSTLKIQRTQQEDSAVYLCASSSRRATYEQYFGPGTRLTVT.

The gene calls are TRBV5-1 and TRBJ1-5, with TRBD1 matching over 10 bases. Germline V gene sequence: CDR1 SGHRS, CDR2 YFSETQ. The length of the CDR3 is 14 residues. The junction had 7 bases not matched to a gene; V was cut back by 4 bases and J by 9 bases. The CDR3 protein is CASSPGQGIGPQHF. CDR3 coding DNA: TGCGCCAGCAGCCCGGGACAGGGGATCGGGCCCCAGCATTTT.

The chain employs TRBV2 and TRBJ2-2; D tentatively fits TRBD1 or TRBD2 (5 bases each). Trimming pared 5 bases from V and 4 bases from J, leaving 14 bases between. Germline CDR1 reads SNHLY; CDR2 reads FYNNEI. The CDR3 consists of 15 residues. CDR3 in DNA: TGTGCCAGCAGTAATACCCGGGGCTCCACCGGGGAGCTGTTTTTT. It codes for CASSNTRGSTGELFF. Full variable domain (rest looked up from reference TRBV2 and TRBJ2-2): EPEVTQTPSHQVTQMGQEVILRCVPISNHLYFYWYRQILGQKVEFLVSFYNNEISEKSEIFDDQFSVERPDGSNFTLKIRSTKLEDSAMYFCASSNTRGSTGELFFGEGSRLTVL.

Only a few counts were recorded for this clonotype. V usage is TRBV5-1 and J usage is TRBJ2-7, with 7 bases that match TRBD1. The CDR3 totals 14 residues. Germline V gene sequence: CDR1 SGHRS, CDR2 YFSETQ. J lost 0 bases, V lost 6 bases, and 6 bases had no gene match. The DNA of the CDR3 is TGCGCCAGCACCTACGGGACAGTCTCCTACGAGCAGTACTTC. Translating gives CASTYGTVSYEQYF.

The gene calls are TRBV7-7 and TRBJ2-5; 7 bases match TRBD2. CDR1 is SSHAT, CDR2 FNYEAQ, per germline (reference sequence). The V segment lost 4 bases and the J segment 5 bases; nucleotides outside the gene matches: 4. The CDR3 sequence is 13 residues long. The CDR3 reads CASSWTSAETQYF. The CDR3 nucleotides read TGTGCCAGCAGCTGGACTAGTGCGGAGACCCAGTACTTC.

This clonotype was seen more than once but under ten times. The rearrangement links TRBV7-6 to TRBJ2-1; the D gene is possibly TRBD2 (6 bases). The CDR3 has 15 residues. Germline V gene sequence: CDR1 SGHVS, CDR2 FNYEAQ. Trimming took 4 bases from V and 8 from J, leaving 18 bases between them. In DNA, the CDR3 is TGTGCCAGCAGCTCCTCGATAGCGGCGGTTGATGAGCAGTTCTTC. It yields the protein CASSSSIAAVDEQFF.

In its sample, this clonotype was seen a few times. For the CDR3, the DNA is TGTGCCAGCAGCAACACGAGGGGGCGGGAGATTAGGTACAATGAGCAGTTCTTC. It encodes CASSNTRGREIRYNEQFF. J is TRBJ2-1 and V is TRBV11-1; D assignment may be TRBD1 or TRBD2 (7 bases each). Trimming cost V 5 bases and J 4 bases, with 24 bases left between them. The germline V gene has CDR1 SGHAT and CDR2 FQDESV (reference sequence). The CDR3 length is 18 residues. Supplemented by reference TRBV11-1 and TRBJ2-1, the full variable domain reads EAEVAQSPRYKITEKSQAVAFWCDPISGHATLYWYRQILGQGPELLVQFQDESVVDDSQLPKDRFSAERLKGVDSTLKIQPAELGDSAMYLCASSNTRGREIRYNEQFFGPGTRLTVL.

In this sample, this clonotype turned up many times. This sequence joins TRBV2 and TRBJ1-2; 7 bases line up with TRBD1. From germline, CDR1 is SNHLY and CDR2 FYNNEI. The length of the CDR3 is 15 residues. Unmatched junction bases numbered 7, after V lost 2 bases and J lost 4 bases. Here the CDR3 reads CASSEQTGIAYGYTF. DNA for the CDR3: TGTGCCAGCAGTGAACAGACAGGGATCGCCTATGGCTACACCTTC.

The CDR3 DNA follows: TGTGCCAGCACCCCCCTCTCGGGACCCTTAAAGGCAGATACGCAGTATTTT. It is translated as CASTPLSGPLKADTQYF. The rearrangement uses TRBV12-3 or TRBV12-4 and TRBJ2-3, with D possibly being TRBD1 or TRBD2 (5 bases each). This CDR3 is 17 amino acids long. Trimming stripped 7 bases from V and 4 bases from J, with 24 bases between.

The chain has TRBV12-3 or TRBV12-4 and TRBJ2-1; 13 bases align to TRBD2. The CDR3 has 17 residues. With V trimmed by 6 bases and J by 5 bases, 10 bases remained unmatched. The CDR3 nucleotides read TGTGCCAGCAGGACTAGCGGGGGGTTGTGGGCCCACAATGAGCAGTTCTTC. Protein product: CASRTSGGLWAHNEQFF.